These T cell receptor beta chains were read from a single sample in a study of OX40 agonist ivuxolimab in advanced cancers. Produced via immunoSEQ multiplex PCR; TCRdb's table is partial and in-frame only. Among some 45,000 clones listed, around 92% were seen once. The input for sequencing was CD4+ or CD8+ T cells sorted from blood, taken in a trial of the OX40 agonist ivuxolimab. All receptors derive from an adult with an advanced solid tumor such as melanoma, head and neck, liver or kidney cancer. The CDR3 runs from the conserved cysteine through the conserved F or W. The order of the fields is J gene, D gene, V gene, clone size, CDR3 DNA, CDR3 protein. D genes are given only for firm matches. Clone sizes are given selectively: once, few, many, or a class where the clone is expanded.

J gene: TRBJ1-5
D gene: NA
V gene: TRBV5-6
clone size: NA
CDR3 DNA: TGTGCCAGCAGCTTTGGGGGCAATCAGCCCCAGCATTTT
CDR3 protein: CASSFGGNQPQHF

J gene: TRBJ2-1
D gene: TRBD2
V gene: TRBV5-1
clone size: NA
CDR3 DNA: TGCGCCAGCAGCTCAACCGGGACTAGGGTGAATGAGCAGTTCTTC
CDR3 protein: CASSSTGTRVNEQFF

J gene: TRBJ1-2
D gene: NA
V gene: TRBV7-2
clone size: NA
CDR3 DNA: TGTGCCAGCAGCTTAGATCAGGGCCTCCTAGGCTACACCTTC
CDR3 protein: CASSLDQGLLGYTF

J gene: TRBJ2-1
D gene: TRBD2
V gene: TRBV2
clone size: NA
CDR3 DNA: TGTGCCAGCAGTGAGGGACTAGCGGGGTGGGATGAGCAGTTCTTC
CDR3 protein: CASSEGLAGWDEQFF

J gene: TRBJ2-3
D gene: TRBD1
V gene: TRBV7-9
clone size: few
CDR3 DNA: TGTGCCAGCAGCTCATCCCAGACAGGGGGGGATACGCAGTATTTT
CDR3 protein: CASSSSQTGGDTQYF

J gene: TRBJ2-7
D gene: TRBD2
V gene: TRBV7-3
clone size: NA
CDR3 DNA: TGTGCCAGCAGCCCGACTAGCGGGAGCTACGAGCAGTACTTC
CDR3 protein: CASSPTSGSYEQYF

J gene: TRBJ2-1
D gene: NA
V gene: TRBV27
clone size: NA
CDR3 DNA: TGTGCCAGCAGTTTTAAGGGGTACAATGAGCAGTTCTTC
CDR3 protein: CASSFKGYNEQFF

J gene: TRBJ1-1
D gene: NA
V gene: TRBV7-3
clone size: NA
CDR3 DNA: TGTGCCAGCAGCCCAAGTACGACATGGGTGAACACTGAAGCTTTCTTT
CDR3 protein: CASSPSTTWVNTEAFF

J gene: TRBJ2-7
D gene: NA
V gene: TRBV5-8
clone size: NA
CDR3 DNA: TGTGCCAGCAGCTTGGAGAGTAGCAGCGAGCAGTACTTC
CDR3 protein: CASSLESSSEQYF

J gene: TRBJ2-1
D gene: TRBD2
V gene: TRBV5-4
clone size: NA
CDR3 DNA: TGTGCCAGCAGCCCAGGGATTAGCGGGAGGGCATATGAGCAGTTCTTC
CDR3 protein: CASSPGISGRAYEQFF

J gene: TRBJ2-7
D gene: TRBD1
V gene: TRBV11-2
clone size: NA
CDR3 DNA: TGTGCCAGCAGCTTATTACAGGGGAATGCCTACGAGCAGTACTTC
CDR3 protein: CASSLLQGNAYEQYF

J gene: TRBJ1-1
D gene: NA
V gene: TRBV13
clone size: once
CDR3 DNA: TGTGCCAGCAGCCCCACAGGGTCTAGCACTGAAGCTTTCTTT
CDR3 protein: CASSPTGSSTEAFF

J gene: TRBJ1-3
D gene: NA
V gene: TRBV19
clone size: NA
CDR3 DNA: TGTGCCAGTACCACGCCCAGGGGTCGAAACACCATATATTTT
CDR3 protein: CASTTPRGRNTIYF

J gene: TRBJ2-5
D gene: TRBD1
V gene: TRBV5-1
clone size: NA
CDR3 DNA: TGCGCCAGCAGCTTGGCCGGGGACAGGACGGAGACCCAGTACTTC
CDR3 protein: CASSLAGDRTETQYF

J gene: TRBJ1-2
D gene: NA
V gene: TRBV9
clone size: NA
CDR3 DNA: TGTGCCAGCAGCGTAGGTGGGCCTCGGGGCTACACCTTC
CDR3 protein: CASSVGGPRGYTF

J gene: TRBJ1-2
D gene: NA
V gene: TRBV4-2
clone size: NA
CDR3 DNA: TGTGCCAGCAGCCCACGGACCCGCGGGCATAACTATGGCTACACCTTC
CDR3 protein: CASSPRTRGHNYGYTF

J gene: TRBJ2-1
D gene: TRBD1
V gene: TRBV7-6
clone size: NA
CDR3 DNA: TGTGCCAGCAGCGCCCGACAGGGCTTGGGGAATGAGCAGTTCTTC
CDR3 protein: CASSARQGLGNEQFF

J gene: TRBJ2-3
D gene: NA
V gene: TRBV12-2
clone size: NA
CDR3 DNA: TGTGCAAGTCGCTTAGTTCCAGCGGGGAGCACAGATACGCAGTATTTT
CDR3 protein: CASRLVPAGSTDTQYF

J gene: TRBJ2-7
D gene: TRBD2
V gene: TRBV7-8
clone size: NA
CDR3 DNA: TGTGCCAGCAGCGCCCGTGGGGGGAGGGCCACCGAGCAGTACTTC
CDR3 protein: CASSARGGRATEQYF

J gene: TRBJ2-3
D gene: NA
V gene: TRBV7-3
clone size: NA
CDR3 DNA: TGTGCCAGCAGCTTACTGAGAGACGCTAGCACAGATACGCAGTATTTT
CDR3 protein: CASSLLRDASTDTQYF

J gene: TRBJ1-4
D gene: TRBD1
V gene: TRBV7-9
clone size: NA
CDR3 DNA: TGTGCCAGCAGCTCCGTCGAGGGACAGTTAAATGAAAAACTGTTTTTT
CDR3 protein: CASSSVEGQLNEKLFF

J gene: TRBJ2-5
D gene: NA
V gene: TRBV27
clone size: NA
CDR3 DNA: TGTGCCAGCAGTTCCCGAGGGGGGAGGGAGACCCAGTACTTC
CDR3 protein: CASSSRGGRETQYF

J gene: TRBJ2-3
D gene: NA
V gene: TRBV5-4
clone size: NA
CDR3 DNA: TGTGCCAGCAGCTACGGCCCCGGGACCTCTAGCACAGATACGCAGTATTTT
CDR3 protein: CASSYGPGTSSTDTQYF

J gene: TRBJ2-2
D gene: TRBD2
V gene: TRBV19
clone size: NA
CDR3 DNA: TGTGCCAGTAGTATAGAAACTAGCGGGAGGGGAACCGGGGAGCTGTTTTTT
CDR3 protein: CASSIETSGRGTGELFF

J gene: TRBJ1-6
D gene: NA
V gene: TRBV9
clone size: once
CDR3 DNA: TGTGCCAGCAGCGCCAGTCCGGGACTGGGGTCACCCCTCCACTTT
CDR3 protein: CASSASPGLGSPLHF

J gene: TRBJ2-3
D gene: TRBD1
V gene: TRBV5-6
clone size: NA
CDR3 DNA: TGTGCCAGCAGGGCCGGGACAGATTCGTCAGATACGCAGTATTTT
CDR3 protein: CASRAGTDSSDTQYF

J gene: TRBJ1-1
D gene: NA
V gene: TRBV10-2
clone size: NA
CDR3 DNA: TGCGCCAGCAGTAAGTACGGTGAAGCTTTCTTT
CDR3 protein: CASSKYGEAFF

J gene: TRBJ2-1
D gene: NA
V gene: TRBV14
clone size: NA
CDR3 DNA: TGTGCCAGCAGCCCTTTCGGAGGGACTGGATACAATGAGCAGTTCTTC
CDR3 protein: CASSPFGGTGYNEQFF

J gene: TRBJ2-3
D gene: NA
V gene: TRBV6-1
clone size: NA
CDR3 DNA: TGTGCCAGCAGGCTGGGGGTTTATTTCTTT
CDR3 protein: CASRLGVYFF

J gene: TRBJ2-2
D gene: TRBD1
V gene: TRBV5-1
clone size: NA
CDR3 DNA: TGCGCCAGCAGCTTTCGACAGGGGACCGGGGAGCTGTTTTTT
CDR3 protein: CASSFRQGTGELFF

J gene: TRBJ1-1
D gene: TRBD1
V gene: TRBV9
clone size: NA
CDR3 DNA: TGTGCCAGCAGCGTACCAACAGGGGAGGGGAACACTGAAGCTTTCTTT
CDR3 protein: CASSVPTGEGNTEAFF

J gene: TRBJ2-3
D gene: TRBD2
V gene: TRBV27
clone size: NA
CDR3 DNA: TGTGCCAGCCGGACTAGCGGGAGAATGAATACGCAGTATTTT
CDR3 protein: CASRTSGRMNTQYF

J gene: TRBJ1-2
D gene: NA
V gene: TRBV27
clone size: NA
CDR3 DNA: TGTGCCAGCAGTTTATCCGGCGGGGCCCGTTCGTCCTATGGCTACACCTTC
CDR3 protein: CASSLSGGARSSYGYTF

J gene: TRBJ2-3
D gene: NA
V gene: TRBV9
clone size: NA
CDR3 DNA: TGTGCCAGCAGCCACGACTCGCTCACAGATACGCAGTATTTT
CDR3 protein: CASSHDSLTDTQYF

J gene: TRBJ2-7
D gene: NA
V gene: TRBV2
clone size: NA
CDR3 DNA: TGTGCCAGCAGTGAAAGAGGGGAAAGGTTTATCGACGAGCAGTACTTC
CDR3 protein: CASSERGERFIDEQYF

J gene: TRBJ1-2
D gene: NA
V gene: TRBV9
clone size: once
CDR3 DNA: TGTGCCAGCAGCGGACAGGAGTCCACCTTC
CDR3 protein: CASSGQESTF

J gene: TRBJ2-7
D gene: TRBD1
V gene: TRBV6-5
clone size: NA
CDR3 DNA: TGTGCCAGCAGTTACACACAGGGGGCTGACGAGCAGTACTTC
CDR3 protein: CASSYTQGADEQYF

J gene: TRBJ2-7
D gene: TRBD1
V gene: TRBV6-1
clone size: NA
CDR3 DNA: TGTGCCATTGGGACAGGGCTTTACGAGCAGTACTTC
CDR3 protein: CAIGTGLYEQYF

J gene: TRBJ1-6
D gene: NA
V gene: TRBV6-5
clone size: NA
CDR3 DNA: TGTGCCAGCAGTCCTAGGGGAATCTATTCACCCCTCCACTTT
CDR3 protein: CASSPRGIYSPLHF

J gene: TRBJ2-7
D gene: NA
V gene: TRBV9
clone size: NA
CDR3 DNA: TGTGCCAGCAGCCTCGGACGAGGCTACGAGCAGTACTTC
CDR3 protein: CASSLGRGYEQYF

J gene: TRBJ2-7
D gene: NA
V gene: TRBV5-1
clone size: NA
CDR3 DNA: TGCGCCAGCAGCCCTGGATTGGCGCAGTACTTC
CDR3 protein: CASSPGLAQYF

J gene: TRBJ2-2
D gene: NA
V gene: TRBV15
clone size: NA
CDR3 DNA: TGTGCCACCATGGGTGGGGGAGGTACCGGGGAGCTGTTTTTT
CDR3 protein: CATMGGGGTGELFF

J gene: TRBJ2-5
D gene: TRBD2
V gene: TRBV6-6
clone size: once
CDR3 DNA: TGTGCCAGCAGCCCGGGACTAGCGGAGACCCAGTACTTC
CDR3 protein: CASSPGLAETQYF

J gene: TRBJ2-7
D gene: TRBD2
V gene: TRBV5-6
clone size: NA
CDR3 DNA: TGTGCCAGCGGCCCAGCGGGAGGATTTTACGAGCAGTACTTC
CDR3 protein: CASGPAGGFYEQYF

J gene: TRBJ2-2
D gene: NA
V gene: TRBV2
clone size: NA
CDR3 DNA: TGTGCCAGCAGTGAATGGGGGGGCCTGAACACCGGGGAGCTGTTTTTT
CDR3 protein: CASSEWGGLNTGELFF